Presented here are 15 T cell receptor beta chains from one specimen sequenced in a study of Tregs in tolerant kidney transplant recipients. Method: immunoSEQ multiplex PCR; TCRdb's copy keeps in-frame clones and lacks some. The table has 60,000 to 95,000 clones, 95% to 98% seen once. This specimen consisted of CD4+ T cells from blood, obtained before the transplant. The receptors shown here come from a human donor who received a combined kidney and bone marrow transplant.

The rearrangement uses TRBV5-1 and TRBJ1-4; D not certain. From germline, CDR1 is SGHRS and CDR2 YFSETQ. The length of the CDR3 is 14 residues. Trimming pared 1 base from V and 6 bases from J, leaving 10 bases between. CDR3: CASSLWTGDEKLFF. CDR3 nucleotide sequence: TGCGCCAGCAGCTTGTGGACTGGGGATGAAAAACTGTTTTTT.

The chain has TRBV5-4 and TRBJ2-3; TRBD1 might be the D (5 bases). CDR1 is SGHNT and CDR2 is YYREEE in the germline V gene (reference sequence). This CDR3 has 14 amino acids. Trimming left V 0 bases short and J 5 bases short, with 10 bases between. The CDR3 DNA reads TGTGCCAGCAGCTTGGGGCAGGGTCGAGATACGCAGTATTTT. Its protein is CASSLGQGRDTQYF.

The chain links TRBV4-2 to TRBJ2-7, with 10 nucleotides matching TRBD2. There are 15 residues in the CDR3. V lost 2 bases to trimming and J lost 4 bases; unmatched junction nucleotides: 5. Germline CDR1 reads LGHNA; CDR2 reads YNFKEQ. CDR3 DNA sequence: TGTGCCAGCAGCCAAACTAGCGGGATGGGGTACGAGCAGTACTTC. Protein: CASSQTSGMGYEQYF.

The chain is built from TRBV30 and TRBJ2-7, with TRBD2 identical over 10 bases. CDR3 size: 12 residues. V was pared by 5 bases and J by 4 bases, with 2 bases of the junction left unmatched. Germline V CDR1 and CDR2: GTSNPN, SVGIG (reference sequence). The CDR3 nucleotides are TGTGCCTGGGGGACTAGCGAGTACGAGCAGTACTTC. It is translated as CAWGTSEYEQYF. Supplemented by reference TRBV30 and TRBJ2-7, the full variable domain reads SQTIHQWPATLVQPVGSPLSLECTVEGTSNPNLYWYRQAAGRGLQLLFYSVGIGQISSEVPQNLSASRPQDRQFILSSKKLLLSDSGFYLCAWGTSEYEQYFGPGTRLTVT.

This chain uses TRBV12-5 with TRBJ2-1, with D unresolved. The CDR3 extends over 12 amino acids. The ends were cut back, 0 bases at V and 7 bases at J, with 4 bases in the middle. Germline-derived CDR1 and CDR2 are LGHNT and FRNRAP. The CDR3 region has the DNA TGTGCTAGTGGTTTGGTAGAGAATGAGCAGTTCTTC. Protein sequence: CASGLVENEQFF.

The chain carries TRBV11-3 and TRBJ2-1; D is unclear. CDR3 size: 14 residues. Looked up from germline, CDR1 is SGHNT and CDR2 is YENEEA. V shed 0 bases and J shed 0 bases, with 3 bases lying between them. DNA of the CDR3: TGTGCCAGCAGCTTAGACAGCTCCTACAATGAGCAGTTCTTC. Its protein product is CASSLDSSYNEQFF.

V gene TRBV19 combines with J gene TRBJ2-2; D not certain. V shed 3 bases and J shed 1 base, with 6 bases lying between them. The CDR3 is 14 amino acids. Germline V gene data show CDR1 as LNHDA and CDR2 as SQIVND (reference sequence). DNA of the CDR3: TGTGCCAGTAGTATGGCCAGGAACACCGGGGAGCTGTTTTTT. Translating gives CASSMARNTGELFF.

The chain couples TRBV15 to TRBJ2-1; D gene uncertain. V lost 0 bases and J 0 bases, leaving 6 bases between the germline ends. Germline CDR1 LNHNV, CDR2 YYDKDF (reference sequence). This CDR3 contains 15 residues. CDR3 coding DNA: TGTGCCACCAGCAGAGAAATCCGCTCCTACAATGAGCAGTTCTTC. Its translation is CATSREIRSYNEQFF.

In this sample, this clone turned up once. The chain carries TRBV18 and TRBJ1-1; D is possibly TRBD1 (5 bases). The CDR3 loop spans 14 amino acids. Germline assignment: CDR1 KGHSH and CDR2 LQKENI. V gave up 6 bases and J gave up 1 base, with 12 bases separating them. Written as DNA, the CDR3 is TGTGCCAGCTCTGTTCCTCAGGGGAACACTGAAGCTTTCTTT. Translation gives CASSVPQGNTEAFF. The full variable domain, its missing parts supplied by reference TRBV18 and TRBJ1-1, is NAGVMQNPRHLVRRRGQEARLRCSPMKGHSHVYWYRQLPEEGLKFMVYLQKENIIDESGMPKERFSAEFPKEGPSILRIQQVVRGDSAAYFCASSVPQGNTEAFFGQGTRLTVV.

The V call is TRBV5-4, the J call TRBJ2-2; 8 bases align to TRBD1. V was pared by 5 bases and J by 4 bases, with 7 bases of the junction left unmatched. The germline V gene has CDR1 SGHNT and CDR2 YYREEE (reference sequence). The CDR3 has 15 residues. CDR3 region: CASRQDRESTGELFF. DNA of the CDR3: TGTGCCAGCAGACAGGACAGGGAAAGCACCGGGGAGCTGTTTTTT.

The CDR3 nucleotides read TGTGCCAGCAGCTTCGGTCAGGGGAACACTGAAGCTTTCTTT. It translates to CASSFGQGNTEAFF. This rearrangement joins TRBV11-3 to TRBJ1-1; possibly TRBD1 for D (5 bases). This CDR3 is 14 amino acids long. The V gene's germline CDR1 is SGHNT and CDR2 YENEEA. The V end was cut by 3 bases, the J end by 1 base, with 9 bases between.

The chain recombines TRBV7-2 with TRBJ2-1, with TRBD1 matching 8 bases. This CDR3 is 15 amino acids long. The J segment lost 7 bases and the V segment lost 4 bases, leaving 9 bases of the junction unmatched. Germline values: CDR1 SGHTA, CDR2 FQGNSA. The CDR3 DNA is TGTGCCAGCAGCTCCCTCCGGACAGGGACAAATGAGCAGTTCTTC. Translation: CASSSLRTGTNEQFF. The full variable domain, its missing parts supplied by reference TRBV7-2 and TRBJ2-1, is GAGVSQSPSNKVTEKGKDVELRCDPISGHTALYWYRQSLGQGLEFLIYFQGNSAPDKSGLPSDRFSAERTGGSVSTLTIQRTQQEDSAVYLCASSSLRTGTNEQFFGPGTRLTVL.

The rearrangement uses TRBV10-3 and TRBJ1-2; no definite D call. The CDR3 has 12 amino acids. Per the germline V gene, CDR1 is ENHRY and CDR2 is SYGVKD. V lost 10 bases and J lost 0, with 9 bases in between. The CDR3 loop is CATSTANYGYTF. CDR3 coding DNA: TGTGCCACCTCCACAGCTAACTATGGCTACACCTTC.

CDR3 loop: CASSLARRHPPQAGNTIYF. CDR3 in DNA: TGTGCCAGCAGCTTAGCGAGACGACATCCGCCCCAAGCTGGAAACACCATATATTTT. The V call is TRBV7-8, the J call TRBJ1-3; D gene ambiguous. V dropped 0 bases and J dropped 2 bases, with 20 bases sitting between them. There are 19 residues in the CDR3. The germline V gene has CDR1 SGHVS and CDR2 FQNEAQ.

The chain combines TRBV11-3 with TRBJ2-1; 8 bases match TRBD2. This CDR3 is built from 16 residues. Losses at the gene ends were 4 bases for V and 2 bases for J; bases not matched to a gene: 7. Germline V gives CDR1 SGHNT, CDR2 YENEEA. CDR3 bases: TGTGCCAGCAGCTCAGAAGCGGGAGTGGCCTACAATGAGCAGTTCTTC. Translating it yields CASSSEAGVAYNEQFF. The full variable domain, with the rest looked up from reference TRBV11-3 and TRBJ2-1, is EAGVVQSPRYKIIEKKQPVAFWCNPISGHNTLYWYLQNLGQGPELLIRYENEEAVDDSQLPKDRFSAERLKGVDSTLKIQPAELGDSAVYLCASSSEAGVAYNEQFFGPGTRLTVL.